This T cell receptor (beta chain) derives from a study of control samples from healthy donors and cancer patients. This clone was picked up a small number of times. Produced via immunoSEQ multiplex PCR; TCRdb's table is partial and in-frame only. The table lists around 70,000 clones, 94% of them singletons. This sequence originates from a woman aged 25 to 39 in good health. The sample consisted of blood.

The CDR3 here is CAWRGQRNSPLHF. The CDR3 DNA is TGTGCCTGGAGAGGACAGAGAAATTCACCCCTCCACTTT. This chain links TRBV30 with TRBJ1-6, with D maybe TRBD1 (6 bases). The CDR3 extends over 13 amino acids. Trimming shortened V by 3 bases and J by 7 bases, and 10 bases separated the two germline ends. Per germline, CDR1 GTSNPN and CDR2 SVGIG (reference sequence).